The 23 T cell receptor beta chains below were found in one sample sequenced in a study of T cell repertoires in cytomegalovirus infection (dated by TCRdb to the late 2010s). The sequencing machine was an Illumina HiSeq 1500. TCRdb reprocessing: public reads trimmed at Q25 with fastp, clones called with MiXCR, in-frame beta chains kept. Records with the same CDR3 protein are collapsed into one entry carrying the most frequent genes and DNA. This sample gives tens of thousands of distinct CDR3 sequences in total; 20% of them show up just once. About 63% of the sample lies in the top ten. These receptors are not linked to any known antigen. The treatment or condition label, read with the paper, signifies: in vitro stimulation with specific CMV peptide epitopes to enrich CMV-specific T cells. Source: CD8+ T cells from cultured PBMCs, taken from culture after CMV antigen stimulation. The receptors here all came from a human donor in good health (CMV status not recorded). Some clones in this sample may be carry-over from other donors' samples.

The rearrangement uses TRBV7-2 and TRBJ2-1, with 11 bases identical to TRBD2. J lost 7 bases, V lost 1 base, and 3 bases had no gene match. In germline, CDR1 is SGHTA, CDR2 FQGNSA. The CDR3 totals 15 residues. CDR3 DNA sequence: TGTGCCAGCAGCTTAGAGGCTAGCGGGAGGAATGAGCAGTTCTTC. Its protein is CASSLEASGRNEQFF.

The chain combines TRBV6-5 with TRBJ1-1; a weak D match, TRBD1 (5 bases). CDR3 length: 17 amino acids. Germline V lookup: CDR1 MNHEY, CDR2 SVGAGI. The V gene lost 2 bases and the J gene lost 1 base, with 17 bases spanning the gap. CDR3 coding DNA: TGTGCCAGCAGTTACGCGACAGCACGCTCGCGGAACACTGAAGCTTTCTTT. Its translation is CASSYATARSRNTEAFF.

Only a few counts were recorded for this clonotype. V is TRBV28 and J is TRBJ2-7; 7 nucleotides align to TRBD1. CDR1 and CDR2 from the germline V gene are MDHEN and SYDVKM. This CDR3 is built from 14 residues. The V gene end was trimmed by 5 bases and the J gene end by 4 bases; junction bases not matched to a gene: 8. The CDR3 sequence is CASSTPTGRYEQYF. Written as DNA, the CDR3 is TGTGCCAGCAGTACCCCGACAGGGCGGTACGAGCAGTACTTC.

This clonotype was counted only a few times. The rearrangement uses TRBV19 and TRBJ2-1; D is undetermined. The germline CDR1 and CDR2 sequences are LNHDA and SQIVND (reference sequence). Trimming pared 5 bases from V and 0 bases from J, leaving 17 bases between. This CDR3 is built from 17 residues. The CDR3 DNA reads as TGTGCCAGTAGTGTCTCCGCTTGGGATCTCTCCTACAATGAGCAGTTCTTC. It yields the protein CASSVSAWDLSYNEQFF.

This clonotype was seen a handful of times. The J gene is TRBJ1-1, the V gene TRBV7-3, with 12 bases identical to TRBD1. V gave up 5 bases and J gave up 5 bases; unmatched junction bases: 6. There are 15 residues in the CDR3. Germline CDR1 and CDR2: SGHTA and FQGTGA. The CDR3 DNA sequence: TGTGCCAGCAGCGGTCGGGACAGGGGGCCTACTGAAGCTTTCTTT. It is translated as CASSGRDRGPTEAFF.

The chain links TRBV12-3 or TRBV12-4 to TRBJ1-2; no definite D call. The CDR3 covers 19 residues. Trimming removed 5 bases at V and 0 bases at J, with 25 bases between. The DNA for the CDR3 is TGTGCCAGCAGTAGAGACGGAACCCCTCTTAGGCATCCTAACTATGGCTACACCTTC. Amino acids: CASSRDGTPLRHPNYGYTF.

There are many counts of this clonotype. The gene calls are TRBV11-2 and TRBJ1-1; D perhaps matches TRBD1 (5 bases). The CDR3 is 17 amino acids. Trimming shortened V by 0 bases and J by 0 bases, and 14 bases separated the two germline ends. Germline CDR1 and CDR2: SGHAT and FQNNGV. The chain's CDR3 is CASSLDASGSMNTEAFF. In nucleotides, the CDR3 is TGTGCCAGCAGCTTAGATGCCTCAGGGTCCATGAACACTGAAGCTTTCTTT. Full variable domain (missing parts from reference TRBV11-2 and TRBJ1-1): EAGVAQSPRYKIIEKRQSVAFWCNPISGHATLYWYQQILGQGPKLLIQFQNNGVVDDSQLPKDRFSAERLKGVDSTLKIQPAKLEDSAVYLCASSLDASGSMNTEAFFGQGTRLTVV.

This clonotype was counted between two and nine times. CDR3 amino acids: CASSLGGGAGDEQFF. CDR3 in DNA: TGTGCCAGCAGCCTGGGCGGGGGGGCCGGCGATGAGCAGTTCTTC. The chain has TRBV7-9 and TRBJ2-1; TRBD2 aligns across 9 bases. The CDR3 sequence is 15 residues long. The ends lost 5 bases at V and 8 bases at J; junction bases unmatched: 10. CDR1 is SEHNR and CDR2 is FQNEAQ in the germline V gene (reference sequence).

The J gene is TRBJ2-1, the V gene TRBV29-1; D could derive from TRBD1 or TRBD2 (6 bases each). CDR1 and CDR2 from the germline V gene are SQVTM and ANQGSEA. The V gene lost 0 bases and the J gene lost 7 bases, with 13 bases spanning the gap. This CDR3 is 14 amino acids long. The CDR3: CSVEDLLGGNEQFF. The CDR3 DNA sequence: TGCAGCGTTGAAGATCTTCTAGGGGGGAATGAGCAGTTCTTC.

The genes are TRBV6-2 or TRBV6-3 and TRBJ1-6; a possible D gene is TRBD1 (5 bases). This CDR3 is built from 15 residues. CDR1 is MNHEY and CDR2 is SVGEGT in the germline V gene. V lost 6 bases and J 7 bases, leaving 16 bases between the germline ends. CDR3 bases: TGTGCCAGCAGCCCGAATAGGGGACGGAATTCACCCCTCCACTTT. Residues: CASSPNRGRNSPLHF.

This clonotype occurred many times. The chain's CDR3 is CASSVEPASYEQYF. The DNA for the CDR3 is TGTGCCAGCAGCGTAGAACCGGCCTCCTACGAGCAGTACTTC. This chain joins TRBV9 and TRBJ2-7; D not certain. CDR3 length equals 14 residues. Per the germline V gene, CDR1 is SGDLS and CDR2 is YYNGEE. V lost 0 bases, J lost 0 bases, and 7 bases lay in between. The whole variable domain, filled in from reference TRBV9 and TRBJ2-7, reads DSGVTQTPKHLITATGQRVTLRCSPRSGDLSVYWYQQSLDQGLQFLIQYYNGEERAKGNILERFSAQQFPDLHSELNLSSLELGDSALYFCASSVEPASYEQYFGPGTRLTVT.

V gene TRBV2 combines with J gene TRBJ2-5; TRBD1 agrees at 7 bases. Unmatched junction bases numbered 6, after V lost 9 bases and J lost 2 bases. Germline-derived CDR1 and CDR2 are SNHLY and FYNNEI. CDR3 size: 13 residues. CDR3 residues: CASISGQQETQYF. The CDR3 DNA reads TGTGCCAGTATCTCGGGACAGCAAGAGACCCAGTACTTC. Using reference TRBV2 and TRBJ2-5 for the parts outside the CDR3, the full variable domain is EPEVTQTPSHQVTQMGQEVILRCVPISNHLYFYWYRQILGQKVEFLVSFYNNEISEKSEIFDDQFSVERPDGSNFTLKIRSTKLEDSAMYFCASISGQQETQYFGPGTRLLVL.

In this sample, this clonotype turned up a few times. The chain employs TRBV6-1 and TRBJ1-4; no firm D call. The germline gives CDR1 MNHNS, CDR2 SASEGT. Trimming cost V 8 bases and J 7 bases, with 20 bases left between them. The CDR3 has 15 amino acids. The DNA of the CDR3 is TGTGCCAGCGTAGAAAACAACTACTCAAGTGAAAAACTGTTTTTT. Translating gives CASVENNYSSEKLFF.

The chain couples TRBV25-1 to TRBJ2-2; D gene uncertain. The V gene's germline CDR1 is MGHDK and CDR2 SYGVNS. The CDR3 has 15 amino acids. Trimming pared 6 bases from V and 4 bases from J, leaving 15 bases between. DNA for the CDR3: TGTGCCAGCAGCCAAGGTGGTGTAATCACCGGGGAGCTGTTTTTT. This sequence encodes CASSQGGVITGELFF.

This chain uses TRBV27 with TRBJ2-3; 8 bases are shared with TRBD1. Looked up from germline, CDR1 is MNHEY and CDR2 is SMNVEV (reference sequence). The CDR3 is made up of 13 amino acids. Germline trimming cut 4 bases from V and 4 bases from J; bases unmatched to any gene: 1. The CDR3: CASSWDRSDTQYF. The DNA for the CDR3 is TGTGCCAGCAGTTGGGACAGGTCAGATACGCAGTATTTT.

The chain carries TRBV12-5 and TRBJ2-1; 12 nucleotides match TRBD2. V lost 4 bases, J lost 7 bases, and 5 bases stayed unmatched. The CDR3 has 15 residues. Germline lookup yields CDR1 LGHNT and CDR2 FRNRAP. The DNA of the CDR3 is TGTGCTAGTGGTTCTAGCGGGGGGGCGGTAAATGAGCAGTTCTTC. It translates to CASGSSGGAVNEQFF.

The chain has TRBV12-3 or TRBV12-4 and TRBJ1-1, with D possibly being TRBD1 (5 bases). This CDR3 spans 13 amino acids. V was clipped by 4 bases and J by 8 bases, with 14 bases between them. CDR3 DNA sequence: TGTGCCAGCAGTTACGGGGCCCCCTTGGAAGCTTTCTTT. This sequence encodes CASSYGAPLEAFF.

The rearrangement uses TRBV7-2 and TRBJ2-7; either TRBD1 or TRBD2 may fit D (5 bases each). The V and J ends lost 1 base and 3 bases respectively, with 13 bases between them. Germline CDR1 and CDR2: SGHTA and FQGNSA. The CDR3 has 15 amino acids. CDR3 region: CASSLVQGAFYEQYF. CDR3 DNA: TGTGCCAGCAGCTTAGTGCAGGGAGCTTTCTACGAGCAGTACTTC.

The table lists this clonotype with a few counts. The rearrangement joins TRBV11-1 to TRBJ2-7; D uncertain. Germline V CDR1 and CDR2: SGHAT, FQDESV (reference sequence). Deletions cut 5 bases from V and 0 bases from J, with 11 bases between. The CDR3 consists of 14 residues. The CDR3 protein is CASSPPDHSYEQYF. The CDR3 bases are TGTGCCAGCAGCCCTCCGGACCACTCCTACGAGCAGTACTTC.

The rearrangement joins TRBV6-6 to TRBJ1-2; D remains ambiguous. Trimming removed 5 bases at V and 2 bases at J, with 15 bases between. The CDR3 is 15 residues long. Germline-derived CDR1 and CDR2 are MNHNY and SVGAGI (reference sequence). DNA for the CDR3: TGTGCCAGCAGTGGATATCCTAGGACCAACTATGGCTACACCTTC. This gives the protein CASSGYPRTNYGYTF.

In this sample, this clonotype turned up a few times. The gene calls are TRBV7-9 and TRBJ2-1; 8 bases fit TRBD1. The CDR3 covers 16 residues. CDR1 is SEHNR and CDR2 is FQNEAQ in the germline V gene (reference sequence). J gave up 0 bases and V 7 bases, and 8 bases lay outside the gene matches. CDR3 DNA: TGTGCCAGCACTGGTAGACAGGGGTCCTCCTACAATGAGCAGTTCTTC. This codes for CASTGRQGSSYNEQFF. The full variable domain, its missing parts supplied by reference TRBV7-9 and TRBJ2-1, is DTGVSQNPRHKITKRGQNVTFRCDPISEHNRLYWYRQTLGQGPEFLTYFQNEAQLEKSRLLSDRFSAERPKGSFSTLEIQRTEQGDSAMYLCASTGRQGSSYNEQFFGPGTRLTVL.

This chain joins TRBV7-9 and TRBJ1-1; a weak D match, TRBD1 (5 bases). Trimming pared 0 bases from V and 1 base from J, leaving 9 bases between. The germline CDR1 and CDR2 sequences are SEHNR and FQNEAQ (reference sequence). This CDR3 is built from 15 residues. CDR3 amino acids: CASSLAQGSNTEAFF. Written as DNA, the CDR3 is TGTGCCAGCAGCTTAGCGCAGGGCTCGAACACTGAAGCTTTCTTT.

This clonotype was detected only a few times. The V call is TRBV7-2, the J call TRBJ1-1; D possibly corresponds to TRBD1 (5 bases). From germline, CDR1 is SGHTA and CDR2 FQGNSA. The V gene lost 0 bases and the J gene lost 8 bases, with 10 bases spanning the gap. CDR3 size: 13 residues. The DNA for the CDR3 is TGTGCCAGCAGCTTAGCCGGGACGGGAGAAGCTTTCTTT. Amino acids: CASSLAGTGEAFF.